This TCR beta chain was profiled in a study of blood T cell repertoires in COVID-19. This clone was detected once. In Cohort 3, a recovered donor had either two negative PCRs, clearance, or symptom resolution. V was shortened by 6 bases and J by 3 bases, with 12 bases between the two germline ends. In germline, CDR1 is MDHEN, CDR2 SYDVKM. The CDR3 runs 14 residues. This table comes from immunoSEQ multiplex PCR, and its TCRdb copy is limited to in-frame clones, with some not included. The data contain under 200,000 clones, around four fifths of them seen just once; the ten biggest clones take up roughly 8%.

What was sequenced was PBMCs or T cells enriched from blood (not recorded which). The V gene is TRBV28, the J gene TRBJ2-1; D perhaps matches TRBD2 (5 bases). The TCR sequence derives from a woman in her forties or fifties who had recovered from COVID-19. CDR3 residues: CASSPSGIYNEQFF. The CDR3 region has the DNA TGTGCCAGCAGCCCAAGCGGTATCTACAATGAGCAGTTCTTC.